This TCR beta chain was sequenced in a study of beta chain features in type 1 diabetes. Whole-study context: No patient-donor differences in age, gender, total cells or subset yield. General study findings and limits: Sampled from patients, naive, central memory and Treg TCRB repertoires appeared more similar than those sampled from healthy donors. cDNA-based reads could over-represent cells with high TCR expression. There were fewer insertions and more deletions at the VDJ junctions of type 1 diabetes patients.

Germline V gene sequence: CDR1 SGHRS, CDR2 YFSETQ. J lost 3 bases, V lost 7 bases, and 7 bases had no gene match. The CDR3 runs 15 residues. With respect to this clone: Antigen: not known.

Reverse transcribing all isolated RNA meant expressed TCRB transcripts were sequenced. Measured with immunoSEQ multiplex PCR; TCRdb has only the in-frame clones, and not every one. Of around 400,000 clones in the sample, approximately 12% were seen once. This TCR was sampled from a man between 18 and 29 years old in good health. Sequencing was done on a sample of naive CD4+ T cells from blood. The chain combines TRBV5-1 with TRBJ2-1; 10 bases are shared with TRBD2. The CDR3 is CASGVSSGSYNEQFF. The CDR3, as DNA: TGCGCCAGCGGAGTTTCTAGCGGGAGCTACAATGAGCAGTTCTTC.